This T cell receptor beta chain was identified during a study of spatial heterogeneity in lung cancer. Study information: The study observed each unique TCR and UMI combination more than ten times on average in raw reads.

Each molecule of TCR cDNA was tagged with one unique molecular identifier. TCRdb reanalysed the 5' RACE reads using MiXCR and keeps one entry per CDR3 protein. This repertoire shows 6,000 or so distinct CDR3 sequences, around an eighth found once; its top ten account for 16%. Per the germline V gene, CDR1 is MDHEN and CDR2 is SYDVKM. The CDR3 loop spans 16 amino acids. Deletions cut 5 bases from V and 6 bases from J, with 21 bases between. Time point reported: sample taken at primary tumor resection. Donation came from 70 or so patients with untreated early-stage non-small cell lung cancer. The authors sequenced whole RNA from tumor, nontumor lung or frozen PBMC without sorting. This clonotype was detected ten times or more. The size of this beta chain means little, since it is a stray read in a library made for alpha chains.

The sample here was lung tissue, taken at surgery. This clonotype was obtained from a human donor with early-stage non-small cell lung cancer. The chain is built from TRBV28 and TRBJ2-3; the D call may be TRBD1 or TRBD2 (6 bases each). The CDR3 loop reads CASSPLNRGPEDTQYF. Here the CDR3 DNA reads TGTGCCAGCAGTCCTCTCAACCGGGGGCCTGAGGATACGCAGTATTTT.